Below, 21 T cell receptor beta chains from the same sample are listed, as sequenced in a study of T cells in Graves' hyperthyroidism and ophthalmopathy. Authors of the study amplified TCR beta CDR3 regions from RNA transcripts. Using the HTBI primer set, a first-round RT-PCR was run on the TCR CDR3. One entry per CDR3 protein, called by TCRdb with MiXCR from the multiplex PCR reads. There are roughly 400,000 distinct CDR3 sequences in the sample; around 25% occur only once, and roughly 80% lies in the top ten. Sequencing was done on a sample of blood. These receptors were collected from a man aged 45-65 years with Graves' hyperthyroidism.

This chain joins TRBV5-4 and TRBJ2-1, with a possible D match to TRBD1 (5 bases). The V gene's germline CDR1 is SGHNT and CDR2 YYREEE (reference sequence). The CDR3 is 14 residues long. Trimming cost V 0 bases and J 6 bases, with 10 bases left between them. CDR3 loop: CASSLEGRGNEQFF. CDR3 DNA: TGTGCCAGCAGCTTGGAGGGTAGGGGCAATGAGCAGTTCTTC.

This clonotype was found a few times. The chain is built from TRBV6-1 and TRBJ1-3; 9 positions match TRBD1. V shed 6 bases, J shed 3 bases, and the junction held 3 bases outside the gene matches. This CDR3 is 14 amino acids long. The V gene's germline CDR1 is MNHNS and CDR2 SASEGT. The CDR3 reads CASRDRGVGNTIYF. CDR3 DNA sequence: TGTGCCAGCAGGGACAGGGGAGTTGGAAACACCATATATTTT.

The V and J genes are TRBV6-1 and TRBJ1-5; D unclear. Germline CDR1 reads MNHNS; CDR2 reads SASEGT. V was shortened by 2 bases and J by 6 bases, with 11 bases between the two germline ends. This CDR3 has 14 amino acids. CDR3 coding DNA: TGTGCCAGCAGTGAAATGGGTATTGGTCAGCCCCAGCATTTT. It specifies CASSEMGIGQPQHF.

This clonotype was seen more than once but under ten times. CDR3 nucleotides: TGTGCCAGCGGTACCGGGCTATCCTATGGCTACACCTTC. Translation gives CASGTGLSYGYTF. The V call is TRBV3-1, the J call TRBJ1-2; D ambiguous. Trimming cost V 8 bases and J 4 bases, with 14 bases left between them. Germline V gives CDR1 LGHDT, CDR2 YNNKEL (reference sequence). The CDR3 runs 13 residues.

The chain couples TRBV12-3 or TRBV12-4 to TRBJ2-6; D remains ambiguous. This CDR3 region has 15 residues. Between the trimmed V and J ends, which lost 3 bases and 0 bases, there was a span of 6 bases. CDR3 DNA sequence: TGTGCCAGCAGTTTCGTTGGCTCTGGGGCCAACGTCCTGACTTTC. Translated, it gives CASSFVGSGANVLTF.

The table lists this clonotype with many counts. The chain is built from TRBV20-1 and TRBJ2-5, with a weak D call TRBD2 (6 bases). Per germline, CDR1 DFQATT and CDR2 SNEGSKA (reference sequence). The length of the CDR3 is 15 residues. V shed 3 bases and J shed 1 base, with 15 bases lying between them. The CDR3 nucleotides are TGCAGTGCTAGTGTCTCGGCGGGGACCCAAGAGACCCAGTACTTC. As protein: CSASVSAGTQETQYF.

This chain links TRBV7-2 with TRBJ1-6; tentatively, D is TRBD1 (6 bases). Germline CDR1 SGHTA, CDR2 FQGNSA. V gave up 4 bases and J gave up 6 bases, with 16 bases separating them. The CDR3 loop spans 16 amino acids. CDR3 loop: CASSSTLDSINSPLHF. CDR3 DNA: TGTGCCAGCAGCTCGACTTTGGACAGCATTAATTCACCCCTCCACTTT. Filled out from reference TRBV7-2 and TRBJ1-6, the complete variable domain reads GAGVSQSPSNKVTEKGKDVELRCDPISGHTALYWYRQSLGQGLEFLIYFQGNSAPDKSGLPSDRFSAERTGGSVSTLTIQRTQQEDSAVYLCASSSTLDSINSPLHFGNGTRLTVT.

The CDR3 region is CASSPGTGALNTEAFF. The CDR3 DNA reads as TGTGCCAGCAGCCCGGGGACGGGGGCCTTGAACACTGAAGCTTTCTTT. This chain connects TRBV7-9 to TRBJ1-1, with a tentative D call TRBD1 (6 bases). CDR3 length: 16 residues. V was shortened by 5 bases and J by 0 bases, with 16 bases between the two germline ends. Germline CDR1 and CDR2: SEHNR and FQNEAQ (reference sequence).

The gene calls are TRBV6-1 and TRBJ2-1; the match to TRBD2 covers 7 bases. Trimming at V came to 5 bases and at J to 3 bases, leaving 13 bases not matched to a gene. The CDR3 spans 17 residues. The germline V gene has CDR1 MNHNS and CDR2 SASEGT. The CDR3 bases are TGTGCCAGCAGTCGTCCCCCCTCTAGCGGCAACTACAATGAGCAGTTCTTC. This gives the protein CASSRPPSSGNYNEQFF.

This clonotype was recorded many times. The J gene is TRBJ1-2, the V gene TRBV28, with D perhaps matching TRBD1 (5 bases). Germline CDR1 and CDR2: MDHEN and SYDVKM. Trimming took off 2 bases at V and 3 bases at J, with 7 bases between the two ends. CDR3 size: 13 residues. Written as DNA, the CDR3 is TGTGCCAGCAGTTTAAGAGGGGACTATGGCTACACCTTC. Translating gives CASSLRGDYGYTF.

The chain is built from TRBV10-3 and TRBJ2-1; 8 nucleotides agree with TRBD2. CDR3 length: 17 amino acids. Germline CDR1 and CDR2: ENHRY and SYGVKD. The V segment lost 4 bases and the J segment 7 bases; nucleotides outside the gene matches: 15. The CDR3 sequence is CAISVIGGGVAGNEQFF. CDR3 nucleotide sequence: TGTGCCATCAGTGTAATTGGCGGAGGGGTAGCGGGAAATGAGCAGTTCTTC.

This clonotype has a handful of counts. The chain carries TRBV10-2 and TRBJ2-7; D is unresolved. CDR1 and CDR2 from the germline V gene are WSHSY and SAAADI. Trimming cost V 6 bases and J 7 bases, with 4 bases left between them. The CDR3 sequence is 9 residues long. The CDR3 is CASRGEQYF. The CDR3 bases are TGCGCCAGCAGGGGGGAGCAGTACTTC.

This clonotype was counted ten times or more. This chain connects TRBV7-9 to TRBJ2-7; D is perhaps TRBD2 (5 bases). Germline CDR1 reads SEHNR; CDR2 reads FQNEAQ (reference sequence). V was trimmed by 5 bases and J by 3 bases, leaving 11 bases between them. The CDR3 is 13 residues long. The CDR3 protein is CASSNRENYEQYF. The DNA of the CDR3 is TGTGCCAGCAGCAACCGGGAAAACTACGAGCAGTACTTC.

Only a few counts were recorded for this clonotype. The chain recombines TRBV28 with TRBJ2-1, with TRBD2 identical over 11 bases. The CDR3 is 15 amino acids. The germline V gene has CDR1 MDHEN and CDR2 SYDVKM. V shed 7 bases, J shed 9 bases, and the junction held 11 bases outside the gene matches. The CDR3 protein is CASILAGGLGSEQFF. DNA of the CDR3: TGTGCCAGCATCTTAGCGGGAGGGCTGGGGAGTGAGCAGTTCTTC.

This clonotype was seen a handful of times. The chain uses TRBV12-3 or TRBV12-4 and TRBJ2-2; D might be TRBD1 or TRBD2, each matching 5 bases. The CDR3 is 16 residues long. Trimming removed 5 bases at V and 2 bases at J, with 15 bases between. This CDR3 reads CASSPRDPVNTGELFF. For the CDR3, the DNA is TGTGCCAGCAGTCCCCGGGACCCGGTTAACACCGGGGAGCTGTTTTTT.

This chain links TRBV30 with TRBJ2-2; 8 positions match TRBD1. The J segment lost 7 bases and the V segment lost 4 bases, leaving 8 bases of the junction unmatched. Per the germline V gene, CDR1 is GTSNPN and CDR2 is SVGIG (reference sequence). The CDR3 is 14 amino acids. The CDR3, as DNA: TGTGCCTGGAAATCGGACAGGGAGGTCGGGGAGCTGTTTTTT. Translation: CAWKSDREVGELFF.

The rearrangement uses TRBV7-3 and TRBJ1-1, with D unresolved. Germline V lookup: CDR1 SGHTA, CDR2 FQGTGA. This CDR3 contains 13 residues. V was shortened by 3 bases and J by 0 bases, with 5 bases between the two germline ends. Here the CDR3 reads CASSLEMNTEAFF. Written as DNA, the CDR3 is TGTGCCAGCAGCTTGGAGATGAACACTGAAGCTTTCTTT.

This clonotype came up many times. The chain combines TRBV18 with TRBJ1-1, with a possible D match to TRBD1 (5 bases). This CDR3 has 14 amino acids. In germline, CDR1 is KGHSH, CDR2 LQKENI. With 8 bases removed from V and 3 bases from J, the gap between germline ends came to 16 bases. CDR3 loop: CASVFRVGDTEAFF. Here the CDR3 DNA reads TGTGCCAGCGTATTCAGGGTAGGGGACACTGAAGCTTTCTTT. Full variable domain (missing parts from reference TRBV18 and TRBJ1-1): NAGVMQNPRHLVRRRGQEARLRCSPMKGHSHVYWYRQLPEEGLKFMVYLQKENIIDESGMPKERFSAEFPKEGPSILRIQQVVRGDSAAYFCASVFRVGDTEAFFGQGTRLTVV.

In its sample, this clonotype was seen many times. The V call is TRBV28, the J call TRBJ2-3, with 9 positions matching TRBD1. CDR3 length: 17 amino acids. CDR1 and CDR2 (germline): MDHEN, SYDVKM. After removal of 8 bases from V and 1 base from J, the junction contained 13 bases not matched to a gene. The CDR3 loop reads CASPPPGWTGGTDTQYF. The CDR3 region has the DNA TGTGCCAGCCCCCCCCCCGGATGGACAGGGGGCACAGATACGCAGTATTTT.

V and J are TRBV20-1 and TRBJ1-1; no firm D call. The CDR3 contains 13 residues. CDR1 and CDR2 (germline): DFQATT, SNEGSKA (reference sequence). Trimming pared 0 bases from V and 6 bases from J, leaving 11 bases between. In DNA form, the CDR3 reads TGCAGTGCTAGAGATCGTCTGGGGTCTGAAGCTTTCTTT. It is translated as CSARDRLGSEAFF.

The CDR3 here is CASSMSLADLTDTQYF. CDR3 nucleotide sequence: TGTGCCAGTAGTATGTCACTAGCGGACCTCACAGATACGCAGTATTTT. The chain uses TRBV19 and TRBJ2-3, with 8 bases lining up with TRBD2. The length of the CDR3 is 16 residues. From germline, CDR1 is LNHDA and CDR2 SQIVND (reference sequence). Losses at the gene ends were 3 bases for V and 2 bases for J; bases not matched to a gene: 7. Looking up the rest from reference TRBV19 and TRBJ2-3 gives the full variable domain: DGGITQSPKYLFRKEGQNVTLSCEQNLNHDAMYWYRQDPGQGLRLIYYSQIVNDFQKGDIAEGYSVSREKKESFPLTVTSAQKNPTAFYLCASSMSLADLTDTQYFGPGTRLTVL.